This record covers a single T cell receptor beta chain. Trimming cost V 3 bases and J 4 bases, with 19 bases left between them. This CDR3 spans 17 amino acids. Germline CDR1 and CDR2: SGHVS and FQNEAQ. This sample stems from a study of T cell changes during pregnancy in multiple sclerosis. TCRdb's table, derived via immunoSEQ multiplex PCR, lists solely in-frame clones and lacks some. The table shows roughly 70,000 clones, with 90% occurring only once. V is TRBV7-8 and J is TRBJ1-5; TRBD1 is a possible D gene (6 bases). The sequencing here drew on peripheral blood, taken in the third trimester of pregnancy. The clonotype originates from a female donor with multiple sclerosis, enrolled in a pregnancy study. CDR3 in DNA: TGTGCCAGCAGCTTGTTCAGGGGCCAAGAACCGAATCAGCCCCAGCATTTT. Translation gives CASSLFRGQEPNQPQHF.